One sample yielded the 5 T cell receptor beta chains listed below, sequenced in a study of CXCR3-negative and CXCR3-positive naive CD8 T cells. Libraries were UMI-labeled 5' RACE TRB cDNA. After re-calling the 5' RACE reads, TCRdb lists one entry per CDR3 protein, DNA absent. The table lists roughly 100,000 distinct CDR3 sequences. Sequenced input: naive CXCR3- CD8+ T cells from blood. Subset given: CD45RO-CCR7+CD27+CD95- naive CD8+ T cells lacking CXCR3 (TNR3-). The origin of the receptors is a human donor in good health. Some clones in this sample may be carry-over from other donors' samples.

The chain uses TRBV30 and TRBJ2-7. CDR3 size: 14 residues. CDR1 and CDR2 (germline): GTSNPN, SVGIG (reference sequence). CDR3 sequence: CAWSSVSSSYEQYF.

The chain links TRBV9 to TRBJ1-6; TCRdb proposes TRBD1, but this gene call is untestable without DNA. The germline V gene has CDR1 SGDLS and CDR2 YYNGEE. The CDR3 consists of 15 residues. CDR3 sequence: CASSASQGTGSPLHF.

This rearrangement joins TRBV4-3 to TRBJ2-7; the D call of TRBD1 rests on TCRdb alone, since no DNA is present to check it. The CDR3 runs to 13 residues. The germline CDR1 and CDR2 sequences are LGHNA and YSLEER. CDR3 residues: CASSQTRVLEQYF.

The V call is TRBV15, the J call TRBJ2-5; the D gene TCRdb calls, TRBD1, cannot be checked with no DNA. Germline CDR1 reads LNHNV; CDR2 reads YYDKDF (reference sequence). This CDR3 is built from 18 residues. CDR3 in amino acids: CATSREDRRLDAGETQYF.

This rearrangement joins TRBV29-1 to TRBJ2-5; the D call from TCRdb, TRBD1, cannot be confirmed without DNA. This CDR3 region has 13 residues. Germline V lookup: CDR1 SQVTM, CDR2 ANQGSEA. The CDR3 sequence is CSVETGSVETQYF. Supplemented by reference TRBV29-1 and TRBJ2-5, the full variable domain reads SAVISQKPSRDICQRGTSLTIQCQVDSQVTMMFWYRQQPGQSLTLIATANQGSEATYESGFVIDKFPISRPNLTFSTLTVSNMSPEDSSIYLCSVETGSVETQYFGPGTRLLVL.